This T cell receptor beta chain is drawn from a study of blood T cell repertoires in COVID-19. This CDR3 contains 12 residues. V lost 8 bases and J lost 6, with 13 bases in between. Germline assignment: CDR1 MNHEY and CDR2 SVGAGI. Assay: immunoSEQ multiplex PCR; the TCRdb copy retains only in-frame clones and omits some. The sample carries roughly 200,000 clones, over 75% recorded once. The rearrangement uses TRBV6-5 and TRBJ1-2, with D tentatively TRBD1 (6 bases). This clonotype was obtained from a man aged 40-49 years who had recovered from COVID-19. The sequenced material came from PBMCs or T cells enriched from blood (not recorded which). CDR3 residues: CASVGDTDGYTF. CDR3 in DNA: TGTGCCAGCGTTGGGGACACCGATGGCTACACCTTC.